Following are 22 T cell receptor beta chains from one sample sequenced in a study of blood T cell repertoires in COVID-19. The repertoire was sequenced with immunoSEQ multiplex PCR; TCRdb's copy has only in-frame clones and lacks some. The sample has 70,000 to 100,000 clones, roughly 87% seen once. Sequences were obtained from peripheral blood. The origin of the receptors is an older woman with COVID-19, enrolled during active disease.

As to this clone: This specimen includes other DNA sequences encoding the same CDR3. V gene TRBV7-6 combines with J gene TRBJ2-5; TRBD2 agrees at 8 bases. With 2 bases clipped from V and 5 bases from J, the junction kept 10 bases outside the gene matches. The CDR3 spans 16 residues. CDR1 is SGHVS, CDR2 FNYEAQ, per germline. CDR3 sequence (DNA): TGTGCCAGCAGCTTACGGGGGGCGGGGGGCGGTGAGACCCAGTACTTC. Protein product: CASSLRGAGGGETQYF.

The chain uses TRBV19 and TRBJ1-5; TRBD1 matches at 7 bases. The CDR3 extends over 14 amino acids. The V gene's germline CDR1 is LNHDA and CDR2 SQIVND (reference sequence). With 4 bases clipped from V and 5 bases from J, the junction kept 5 bases outside the gene matches. CDR3 protein: CASSSYRGDQPQHF. The CDR3 DNA reads as TGTGCCAGTAGTAGTTACAGGGGAGATCAGCCCCAGCATTTT.

V gene TRBV7-2 combines with J gene TRBJ1-2; possibly TRBD1 for D (6 bases). Trimming took off 1 base at V and 8 bases at J, with 17 bases between the two ends. Germline V gives CDR1 SGHTA, CDR2 FQGNSA. This CDR3 is 15 amino acids long. The chain's CDR3 is CASSLEGQGVWGYTF. CDR3 in DNA: TGTGCCAGCAGCTTAGAGGGACAAGGAGTTTGGGGCTACACCTTC. Full variable domain (outside the CDR3, taken from reference TRBV7-2 and TRBJ1-2): GAGVSQSPSNKVTEKGKDVELRCDPISGHTALYWYRQSLGQGLEFLIYFQGNSAPDKSGLPSDRFSAERTGGSVSTLTIQRTQQEDSAVYLCASSLEGQGVWGYTFGSGTRLTVV.

This clone was recorded a few times. This sequence joins TRBV6-4 and TRBJ2-2; no clear D. The CDR3 is 14 residues long. Trimming took 4 bases from V and 0 from J, leaving 6 bases between them. Per germline, CDR1 MRHNA and CDR2 SNTAGT. CDR3 bases: TGTGCCAGCAGTGTACAGCCGAACACCGGGGAGCTGTTTTTT. Translated: CASSVQPNTGELFF.

The chain employs TRBV6-5 and TRBJ2-1, with TRBD1 as a possible D gene (6 bases). V lost 9 bases and J 5 bases, leaving 20 bases between the germline ends. Germline V lookup: CDR1 MNHEY, CDR2 SVGAGI. The CDR3 runs 15 residues. The CDR3: CASKLGAYADNEQFF. The CDR3 nucleotides are TGTGCCAGTAAGTTGGGGGCGTATGCCGACAATGAGCAGTTCTTC.

The chain joins TRBV19 to TRBJ1-1; D is unclear. The CDR3 is made up of 14 amino acids. CDR1 and CDR2 from the germline V gene are LNHDA and SQIVND (reference sequence). The V end lost 3 bases, the J end lost 1 base, and 9 bases lay between the germline ends. CDR3 nucleotide sequence: TGTGCCAGTAGTATCCGTGGAGGGAACACTGAAGCTTTCTTT. This sequence encodes CASSIRGGNTEAFF.

Of note for this clone: Other DNA sequences in this sample translate to the same CDR3. This rearrangement joins TRBV10-1 to TRBJ2-3; D is perhaps TRBD2 (6 bases). CDR1 WNHNN and CDR2 SYGVQD come from the germline V gene (reference sequence). The CDR3 runs 15 residues. Trimming left V 0 bases short and J 2 bases short, with 9 bases between. The DNA for the CDR3 is TGCGCCAGCAGTGAGTCAGGACTAAACACAGATACGCAGTATTTT. Translating gives CASSESGLNTDTQYF.

This chain joins TRBV19 and TRBJ1-5; D not resolved. Trimming left V 5 bases short and J 7 bases short, with 9 bases between. The germline V gene encodes CDR1 LNHDA and CDR2 SQIVND (reference sequence). The CDR3 has 12 residues. CDR3 region: CASSVRAQPQHF. CDR3 DNA: TGTGCCAGTAGTGTGCGTGCGCAGCCCCAGCATTTT.

The V call is TRBV28, the J call TRBJ1-2; maybe TRBD1 (6 bases). CDR3 length: 14 amino acids. V lost 2 bases and J 8 bases, leaving 15 bases between the germline ends. Germline loops: CDR1 MDHEN, CDR2 SYDVKM. This CDR3 reads CASSLRLQGSGYTF. DNA of the CDR3: TGTGCCAGCAGTTTAAGGCTCCAGGGGAGCGGCTACACCTTC.

This clone has just one count. The chain is built from TRBV5-8 and TRBJ1-3, with a tentative D call TRBD1 (5 bases). The ends were cut back, 3 bases at V and 4 bases at J, with 17 bases in the middle. CDR3 size: 16 residues. The germline gives CDR1 SGHTS, CDR2 YDEGEE. CDR3 residues: CASSSLGGDVGNTIYF. CDR3 in DNA: TGTGCCAGCAGCTCCTTGGGGGGGGACGTCGGAAACACCATATATTTT.

The rearrangement joins TRBV9 to TRBJ1-6; no firm D call. The CDR3 runs to 13 residues. CDR1 is SGDLS, CDR2 YYNGEE, per germline. Trimming left V 1 base short and J 7 bases short, with 6 bases between. The CDR3 reads CASSVNLNSPLHF. The CDR3 region has the DNA TGTGCCAGCAGCGTAAACCTAAATTCACCCCTCCACTTT.

The chain couples TRBV6-2 or TRBV6-3 to TRBJ2-7; TRBD2 matches 11 bases. The CDR3 length is 15 residues. From germline, CDR1 is MNHEY and CDR2 SVGEGT. The V gene end was trimmed by 7 bases and the J gene end by 9 bases; junction bases not matched to a gene: 14. The CDR3 bases are TGTGCCAGCAACCCCAGCGGGACTAGCGGTCGGCGGCAGTACTTC. Its protein product is CASNPSGTSGRRQYF.

This rearrangement joins TRBV5-1 to TRBJ2-3; 9 bases map to TRBD1. CDR1 is SGHRS, CDR2 YFSETQ, per germline. The CDR3 covers 16 residues. V dropped 4 bases and J dropped 3; count of bases not matched to a gene: 9. DNA of the CDR3: TGCGCCAGCAGCCTTGAGGGGACAGGGAGAACAGATACGCAGTATTTT. Its translation is CASSLEGTGRTDTQYF.

This chain uses TRBV27 with TRBJ1-1; D not resolved. Trimming left V 5 bases short and J 2 bases short, with 15 bases between. The CDR3 consists of 15 residues. CDR1 is MNHEY and CDR2 is SMNVEV in the germline V gene (reference sequence). CDR3 sequence: CASSPAGSVNTEAFF. The CDR3 coding sequence is TGTGCCAGCAGTCCCGCAGGTTCGGTTAACACTGAAGCTTTCTTT.

The table lists this clone with a count of one. The chain carries TRBV5-1 and TRBJ1-1; 7 nucleotides match TRBD1. The J segment lost 0 bases and the V segment lost 6 bases, leaving 2 bases of the junction unmatched. The CDR3 is 13 amino acids. Germline CDR1 is SGHRS and CDR2 is YFSETQ. CDR3 in amino acids: CASKGQVNTEAFF. CDR3 DNA sequence: TGCGCCAGCAAAGGACAGGTGAACACTGAAGCTTTCTTT.

The chain recombines TRBV6-2 or TRBV6-3 with TRBJ2-1; D remains unclear. Per the germline V gene, CDR1 is MNHEY and CDR2 is SVGEGT. The CDR3 covers 12 residues. Trimming took off 5 bases at V and 5 bases at J, with 7 bases between the two ends. The CDR3 DNA sequence: TGTGCCAGCAGTGCTTGGCACAATGAGCAGTTCTTC. Residues: CASSAWHNEQFF.

The genes are TRBV6-2 or TRBV6-3 and TRBJ2-1, with TRBD2 identical over 10 bases. Germline loops: CDR1 MNHEY, CDR2 SVGEGT. V trimming: 4 bases; J trimming: 2 bases; junction bases outside the gene matches: 17. This CDR3 has 20 amino acids. The CDR3 DNA reads TGTGCCAGCAGTTCCACCAAGGTAGCGGGGGGCTTTCTAACCTACAATGAGCAGTTCTTC. Encoded protein: CASSSTKVAGGFLTYNEQFF.

The chain recombines TRBV7-2 with TRBJ2-3, with TRBD2 identical over 7 bases. V was clipped by 4 bases and J by 5 bases; unmatched bases: 12. The germline CDR1 and CDR2 sequences are SGHTA and FQGNSA. The CDR3 runs 16 residues. In DNA, the CDR3 is TGTGCCAGCAGCTGGCTCAGCGGGGCGCTCCGAGATACGCAGTATTTT. Amino acid sequence: CASSWLSGALRDTQYF.

The chain combines TRBV15 with TRBJ2-5; 10 bases are a match to TRBD2. Germline lookup yields CDR1 LNHNV and CDR2 YYDKDF (reference sequence). The CDR3 length is 15 residues. The V gene end was trimmed by 2 bases and the J gene end by 5 bases; junction bases not matched to a gene: 5. CDR3: CATSRNSGGAETQYF. The CDR3 DNA is TGTGCCACCAGCAGAAACAGCGGGGGGGCGGAGACCCAGTACTTC.

The chain is built from TRBV12-3 or TRBV12-4 and TRBJ2-5; 7 positions match TRBD1. The J segment lost 3 bases and the V segment lost 6 bases, leaving 4 bases of the junction unmatched. The CDR3 consists of 13 residues. The CDR3 protein is CASSQGTEETQYF. The DNA for the CDR3 is TGTGCCAGCAGCCAAGGGACAGAAGAGACCCAGTACTTC.

The chain couples TRBV6-2 or TRBV6-3 to TRBJ1-5; maybe TRBD1 (6 bases). The V gene's germline CDR1 is MNHEY and CDR2 SVGEGT. Trimming stripped 6 bases from V and 0 bases from J, with 12 bases between. The CDR3 is made up of 15 amino acids. CDR3 DNA: TGTGCCAGCAGCAGTACAGGGAGTAGCAATCAGCCCCAGCATTTT. It is translated as CASSSTGSSNQPQHF.

This clone was seen only once. The chain recombines TRBV9 with TRBJ2-3; unclear D gene. In germline, CDR1 is SGDLS, CDR2 YYNGEE. V lost 0 bases and J 5 bases, leaving 10 bases between the germline ends. This CDR3 comprises 14 residues. CDR3 nucleotide sequence: TGTGCCAGCAGCGTAGGACTGAGTCGAGATACGCAGTATTTT. Protein product: CASSVGLSRDTQYF.